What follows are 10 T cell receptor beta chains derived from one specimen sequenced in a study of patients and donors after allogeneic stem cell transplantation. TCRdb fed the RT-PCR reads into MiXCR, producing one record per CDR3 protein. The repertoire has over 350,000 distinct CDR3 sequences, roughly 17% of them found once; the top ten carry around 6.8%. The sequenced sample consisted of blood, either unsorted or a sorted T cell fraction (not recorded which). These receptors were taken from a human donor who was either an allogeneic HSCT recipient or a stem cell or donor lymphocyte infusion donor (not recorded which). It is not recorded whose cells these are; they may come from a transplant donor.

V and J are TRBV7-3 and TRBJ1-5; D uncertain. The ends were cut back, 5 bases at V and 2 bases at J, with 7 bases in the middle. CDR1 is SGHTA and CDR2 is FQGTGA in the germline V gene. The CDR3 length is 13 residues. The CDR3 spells CASSPDGNQPQHF. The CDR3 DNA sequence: TGTGCCAGCAGCCCGGACGGCAATCAGCCCCAGCATTTT.

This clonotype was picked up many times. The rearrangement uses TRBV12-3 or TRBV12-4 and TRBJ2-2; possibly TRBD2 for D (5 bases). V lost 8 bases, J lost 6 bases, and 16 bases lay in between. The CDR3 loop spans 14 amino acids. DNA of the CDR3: TGTGCCAGCGGGCAGCGGAGTCTCCCCGGGGAGCTGTTTTTT. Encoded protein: CASGQRSLPGELFF.

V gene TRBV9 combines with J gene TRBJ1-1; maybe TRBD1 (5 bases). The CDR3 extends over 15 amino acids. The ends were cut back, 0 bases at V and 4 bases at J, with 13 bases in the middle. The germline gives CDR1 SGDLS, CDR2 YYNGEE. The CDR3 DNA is TGTGCCAGCAGCGTAGGTCAGGGAAGTGGCACTGAAGCTTTCTTT. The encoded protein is CASSVGQGSGTEAFF. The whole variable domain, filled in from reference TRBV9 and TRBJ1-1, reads DSGVTQTPKHLITATGQRVTLRCSPRSGDLSVYWYQQSLDQGLQFLIQYYNGEERAKGNILERFSAQQFPDLHSELNLSSLELGDSALYFCASSVGQGSGTEAFFGQGTRLTVV.

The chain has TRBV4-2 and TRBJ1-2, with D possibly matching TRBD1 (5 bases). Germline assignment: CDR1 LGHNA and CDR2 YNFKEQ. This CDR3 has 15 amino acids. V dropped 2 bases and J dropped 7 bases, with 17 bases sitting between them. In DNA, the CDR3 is TGTGCCAGCAGCCAAAGGGACGGAGACTGGGGTGGCTACACCTTC. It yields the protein CASSQRDGDWGGYTF.

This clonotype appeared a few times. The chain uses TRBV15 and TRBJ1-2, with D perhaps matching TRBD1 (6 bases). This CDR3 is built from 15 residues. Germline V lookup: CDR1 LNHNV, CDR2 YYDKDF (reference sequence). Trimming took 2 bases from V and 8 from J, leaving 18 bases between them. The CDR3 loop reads CATSRTIKRQDGYTF. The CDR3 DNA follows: TGTGCCACCAGCAGAACTATAAAACGACAGGACGGCTACACCTTC.

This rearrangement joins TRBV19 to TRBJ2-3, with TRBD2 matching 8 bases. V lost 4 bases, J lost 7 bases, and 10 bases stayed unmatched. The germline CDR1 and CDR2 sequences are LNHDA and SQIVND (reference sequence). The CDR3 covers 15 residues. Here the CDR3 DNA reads TGTGCCAGTAGTAGTCCGGGACTAGGAGGGCATACGCAGTATTTT. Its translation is CASSSPGLGGHTQYF.

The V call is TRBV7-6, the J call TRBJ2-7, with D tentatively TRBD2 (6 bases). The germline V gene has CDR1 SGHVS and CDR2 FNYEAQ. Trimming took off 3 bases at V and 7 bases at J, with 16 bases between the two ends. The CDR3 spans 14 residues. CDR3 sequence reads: CASSFGVADGEQYF. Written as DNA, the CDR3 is TGTGCCAGCAGCTTTGGGGTAGCGGACGGGGAGCAGTACTTC.

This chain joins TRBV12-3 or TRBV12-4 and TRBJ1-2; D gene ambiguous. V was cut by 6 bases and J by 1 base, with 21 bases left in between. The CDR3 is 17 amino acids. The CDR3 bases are TGTGCCAGCAGCCCCCCAAAGGCTCACAGCCATAACTATGGCTACACCTTC. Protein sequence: CASSPPKAHSHNYGYTF.

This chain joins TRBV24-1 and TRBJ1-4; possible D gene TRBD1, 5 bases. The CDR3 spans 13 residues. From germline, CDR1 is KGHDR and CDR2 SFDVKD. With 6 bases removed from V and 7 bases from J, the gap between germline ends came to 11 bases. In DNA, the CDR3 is TGTGCCACCAGTAGCGGGACCCGTGAAAAACTGTTTTTT. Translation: CATSSGTREKLFF.

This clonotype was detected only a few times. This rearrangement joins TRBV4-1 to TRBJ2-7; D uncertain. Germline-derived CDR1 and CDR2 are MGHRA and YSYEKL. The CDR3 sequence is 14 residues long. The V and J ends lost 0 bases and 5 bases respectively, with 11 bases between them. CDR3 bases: TGCGCCAGCAGCCAAGAAGAATCAGGAGACGAGCAGTACTTC. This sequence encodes CASSQEESGDEQYF.